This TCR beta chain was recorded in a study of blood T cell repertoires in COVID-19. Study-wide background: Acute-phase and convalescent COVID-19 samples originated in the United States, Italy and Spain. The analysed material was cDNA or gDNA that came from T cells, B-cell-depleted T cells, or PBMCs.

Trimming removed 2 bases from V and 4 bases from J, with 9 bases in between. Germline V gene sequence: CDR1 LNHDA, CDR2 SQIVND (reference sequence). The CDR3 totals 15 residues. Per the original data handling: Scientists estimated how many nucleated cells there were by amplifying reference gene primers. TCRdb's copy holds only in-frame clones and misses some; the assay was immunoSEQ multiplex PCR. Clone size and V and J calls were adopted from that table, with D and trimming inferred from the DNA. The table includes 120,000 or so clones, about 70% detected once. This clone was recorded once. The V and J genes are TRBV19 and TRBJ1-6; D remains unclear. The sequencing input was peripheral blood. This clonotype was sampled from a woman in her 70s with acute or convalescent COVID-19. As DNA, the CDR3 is TGTGCCAGTAGTATATCCGTCAGTTATAATTCACCCCTCCACTTT. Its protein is CASSISVSYNSPLHF.